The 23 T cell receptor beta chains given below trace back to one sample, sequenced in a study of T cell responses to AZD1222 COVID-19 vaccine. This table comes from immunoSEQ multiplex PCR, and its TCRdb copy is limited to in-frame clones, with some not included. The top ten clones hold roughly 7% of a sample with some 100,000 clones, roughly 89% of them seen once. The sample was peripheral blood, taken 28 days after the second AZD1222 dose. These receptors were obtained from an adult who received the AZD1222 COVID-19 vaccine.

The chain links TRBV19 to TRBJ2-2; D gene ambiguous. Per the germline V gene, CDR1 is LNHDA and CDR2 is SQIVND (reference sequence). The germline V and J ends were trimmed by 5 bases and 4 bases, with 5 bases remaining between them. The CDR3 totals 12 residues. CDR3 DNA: TGTGCCAGTAGTCCCCTCACCGGGGAGCTGTTTTTT. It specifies CASSPLTGELFF.

CDR3 sequence (DNA): TGTGCCAGCAGCGTAGGATTTCAGGGCACTGAAGCTTTCTTT. It is translated as CASSVGFQGTEAFF. The rearrangement links TRBV9 to TRBJ1-1, with D possibly matching TRBD1 (5 bases). Germline CDR1 is SGDLS and CDR2 is YYNGEE. V was cut by 0 bases and J by 4 bases, with 10 bases left in between. The CDR3 has 14 residues.

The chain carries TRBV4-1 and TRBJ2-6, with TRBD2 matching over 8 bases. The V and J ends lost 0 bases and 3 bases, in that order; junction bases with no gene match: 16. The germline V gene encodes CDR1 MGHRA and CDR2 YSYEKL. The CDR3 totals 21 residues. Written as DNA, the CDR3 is TGCGCCAGCAGCCAAGATAGGATTGGGGGACTAGAGGCCGGTGGGGCCAACGTCCTGACTTTC. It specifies CASSQDRIGGLEAGGANVLTF.

The CDR3 DNA is TGTGCCAGCAGCGTCCCTAGACAGTCCTACGAGCAGTACTTC. Translating it yields CASSVPRQSYEQYF. The J gene is TRBJ2-7, the V gene TRBV9, with D perhaps TRBD1 (5 bases). The CDR3 contains 14 residues. Looked up from germline, CDR1 is SGDLS and CDR2 is YYNGEE. Trimming stripped 2 bases from V and 1 base from J, with 10 bases between.

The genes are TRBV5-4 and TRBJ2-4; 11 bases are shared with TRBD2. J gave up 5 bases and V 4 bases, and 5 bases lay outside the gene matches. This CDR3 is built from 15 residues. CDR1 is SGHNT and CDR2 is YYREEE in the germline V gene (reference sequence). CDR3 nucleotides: TGTGCCAGCAGCCTGCCGGGACTAGCGGAAAACATTCAGTACTTC. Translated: CASSLPGLAENIQYF.

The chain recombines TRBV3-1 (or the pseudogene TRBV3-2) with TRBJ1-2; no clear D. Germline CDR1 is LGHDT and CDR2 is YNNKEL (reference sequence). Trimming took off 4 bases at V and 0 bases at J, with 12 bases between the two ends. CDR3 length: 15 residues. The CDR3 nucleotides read TGTGCCAGCAGCCGAGAACCCACCGCTAACTATGGCTACACCTTC. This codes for CASSREPTANYGYTF.

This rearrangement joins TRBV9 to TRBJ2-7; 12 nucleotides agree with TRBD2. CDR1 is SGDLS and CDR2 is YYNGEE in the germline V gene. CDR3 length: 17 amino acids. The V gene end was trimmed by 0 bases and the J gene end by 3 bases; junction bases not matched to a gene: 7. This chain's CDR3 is CASSVGATSGGHYEQYF. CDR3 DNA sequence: TGTGCCAGCAGCGTAGGAGCGACTAGCGGGGGCCACTACGAGCAGTACTTC.

CDR3 protein: CASSPRRGINEQYF. The CDR3 DNA is TGTGCCAGCAGCCCCCGCAGAGGGATCAACGAGCAGTACTTC. This sequence joins TRBV9 and TRBJ2-7; D may be TRBD2 (5 bases). The CDR3 runs to 14 residues. Per germline, CDR1 SGDLS and CDR2 YYNGEE. Trimming shortened V by 4 bases and J by 5 bases, and 16 bases separated the two germline ends.

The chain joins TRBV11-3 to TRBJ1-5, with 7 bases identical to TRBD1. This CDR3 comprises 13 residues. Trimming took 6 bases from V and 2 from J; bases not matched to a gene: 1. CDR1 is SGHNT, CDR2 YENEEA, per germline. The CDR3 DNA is TGTGCCAGCAGTGACAGGGGCAATCAGCCCCAGCATTTT. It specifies CASSDRGNQPQHF.

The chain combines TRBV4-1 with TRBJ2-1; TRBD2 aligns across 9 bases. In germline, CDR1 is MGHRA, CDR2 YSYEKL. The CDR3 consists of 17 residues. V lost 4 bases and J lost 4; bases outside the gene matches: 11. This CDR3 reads CASSLQILAGQYNEQFF. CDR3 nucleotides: TGCGCCAGCAGCCTCCAGATTCTAGCGGGGCAATACAATGAGCAGTTCTTC.

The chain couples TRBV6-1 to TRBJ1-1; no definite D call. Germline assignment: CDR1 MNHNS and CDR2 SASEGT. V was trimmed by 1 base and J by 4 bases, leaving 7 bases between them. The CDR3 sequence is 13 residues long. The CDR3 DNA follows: TGTGCCAGCAGTGAAGGACATTCCACTGAAGCTTTCTTT. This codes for CASSEGHSTEAFF.

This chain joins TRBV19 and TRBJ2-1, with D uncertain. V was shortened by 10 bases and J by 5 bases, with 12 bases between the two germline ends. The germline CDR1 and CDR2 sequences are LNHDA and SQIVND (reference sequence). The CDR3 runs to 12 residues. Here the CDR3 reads CATALGNNEQFF. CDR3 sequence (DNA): TGTGCCACGGCCCTTGGTAACAATGAGCAGTTCTTC.

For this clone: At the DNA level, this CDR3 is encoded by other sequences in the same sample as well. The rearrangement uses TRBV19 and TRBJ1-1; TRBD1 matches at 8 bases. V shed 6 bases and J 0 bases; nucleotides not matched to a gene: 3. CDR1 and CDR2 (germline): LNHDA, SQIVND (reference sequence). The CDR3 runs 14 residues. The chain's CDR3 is CASSRTGLNTEAFF. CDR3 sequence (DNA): TGTGCCAGTAGCCGGACAGGGTTGAACACTGAAGCTTTCTTT. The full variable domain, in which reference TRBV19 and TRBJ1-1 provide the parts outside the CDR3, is DGGITQSPKYLFRKEGQNVTLSCEQNLNHDAMYWYRQDPGQGLRLIYYSQIVNDFQKGDIAEGYSVSREKKESFPLTVTSAQKNPTAFYLCASSRTGLNTEAFFGQGTRLTVV.

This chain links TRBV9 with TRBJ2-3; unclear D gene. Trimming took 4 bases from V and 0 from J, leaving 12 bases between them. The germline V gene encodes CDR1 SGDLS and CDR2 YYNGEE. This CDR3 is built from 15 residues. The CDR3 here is CASSPHVSSTDTQYF. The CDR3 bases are TGTGCCAGCAGCCCCCATGTCTCTAGCACAGATACGCAGTATTTT.

This chain's CDR3 is CASSPTGENEQYF. DNA of the CDR3: TGTGCCAGCAGCCCCACAGGGGAAAACGAGCAGTACTTC. This sequence joins TRBV7-9 and TRBJ2-7, with 7 bases aligning to TRBD1. Per germline, CDR1 SEHNR and CDR2 FQNEAQ (reference sequence). Germline trimming cut 5 bases from V and 5 bases from J; bases unmatched to any gene: 6. The CDR3 is 13 residues long.

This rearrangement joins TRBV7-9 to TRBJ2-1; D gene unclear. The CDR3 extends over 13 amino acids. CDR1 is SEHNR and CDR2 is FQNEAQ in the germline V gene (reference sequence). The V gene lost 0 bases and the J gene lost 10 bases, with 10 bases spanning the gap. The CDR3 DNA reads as TGTGCCAGCAGCTTAGCGTTTCGGAACGAGCAGTTCTTC. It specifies CASSLAFRNEQFF. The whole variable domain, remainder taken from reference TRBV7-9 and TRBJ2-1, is DTGVSQNPRHKITKRGQNVTFRCDPISEHNRLYWYRQTLGQGPEFLTYFQNEAQLEKSRLLSDRFSAERPKGSFSTLEIQRTEQGDSAMYLCASSLAFRNEQFFGPGTRLTVL.

The CDR3 here is CASSFSGTGDGKTQYF. CDR3 sequence (DNA): TGTGCCAGCAGCTTTTCCGGGACAGGGGACGGAAAGACCCAGTACTTC. V usage is TRBV3-1 (or the pseudogene TRBV3-2) and J usage is TRBJ2-5; 10 bases match TRBD1. The germline gives CDR1 LGHDT, CDR2 YNNKEL (reference sequence). The CDR3 runs 16 residues. With V trimmed by 5 bases and J by 6 bases, 12 bases remained unmatched.

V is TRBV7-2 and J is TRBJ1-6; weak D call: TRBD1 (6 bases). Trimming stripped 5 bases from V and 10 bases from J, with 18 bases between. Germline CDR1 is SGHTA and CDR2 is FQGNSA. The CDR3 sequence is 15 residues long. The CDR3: CASSVGQWPGSPLHF. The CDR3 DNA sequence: TGTGCCAGCAGCGTAGGACAGTGGCCGGGCTCACCCCTCCACTTT.

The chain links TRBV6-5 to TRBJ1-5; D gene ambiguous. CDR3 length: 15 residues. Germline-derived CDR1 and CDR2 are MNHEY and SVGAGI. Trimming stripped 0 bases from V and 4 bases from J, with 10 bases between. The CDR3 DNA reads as TGTGCCAGCAGTTACTCGATTAGGCAAAATCAGCCCCAGCATTTT. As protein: CASSYSIRQNQPQHF.

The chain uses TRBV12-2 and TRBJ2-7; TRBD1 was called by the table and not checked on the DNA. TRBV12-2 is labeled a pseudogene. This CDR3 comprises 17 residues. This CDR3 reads CASRLAAGGQVFYEQYF. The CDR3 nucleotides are TGTGCAAGTCGCTTAGCCGCTGGGGGACAGGTCTTTTACGAGCAGTACTTC.

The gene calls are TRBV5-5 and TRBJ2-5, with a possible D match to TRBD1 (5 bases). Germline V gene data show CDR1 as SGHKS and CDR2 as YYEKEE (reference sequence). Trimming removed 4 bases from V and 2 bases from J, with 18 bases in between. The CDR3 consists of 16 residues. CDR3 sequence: CASSPPHRQQQETQYF. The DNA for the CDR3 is TGTGCCAGCAGCCCCCCCCACCGACAGCAACAAGAGACCCAGTACTTC.

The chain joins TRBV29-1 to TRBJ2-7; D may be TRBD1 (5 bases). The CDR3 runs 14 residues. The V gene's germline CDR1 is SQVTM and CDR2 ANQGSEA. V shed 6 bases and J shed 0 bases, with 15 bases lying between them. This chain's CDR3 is CSVARSGYSYEQYF. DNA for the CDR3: TGCAGCGTCGCCCGGTCAGGGTACTCCTACGAGCAGTACTTC.

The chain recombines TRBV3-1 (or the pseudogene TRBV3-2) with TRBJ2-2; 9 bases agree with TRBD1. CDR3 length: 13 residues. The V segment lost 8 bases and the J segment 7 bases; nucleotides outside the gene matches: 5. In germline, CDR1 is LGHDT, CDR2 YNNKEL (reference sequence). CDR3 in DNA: TGTGCCAGCTTACAGGGGGCGGTCGGGGAGCTGTTTTTT. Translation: CASLQGAVGELFF.